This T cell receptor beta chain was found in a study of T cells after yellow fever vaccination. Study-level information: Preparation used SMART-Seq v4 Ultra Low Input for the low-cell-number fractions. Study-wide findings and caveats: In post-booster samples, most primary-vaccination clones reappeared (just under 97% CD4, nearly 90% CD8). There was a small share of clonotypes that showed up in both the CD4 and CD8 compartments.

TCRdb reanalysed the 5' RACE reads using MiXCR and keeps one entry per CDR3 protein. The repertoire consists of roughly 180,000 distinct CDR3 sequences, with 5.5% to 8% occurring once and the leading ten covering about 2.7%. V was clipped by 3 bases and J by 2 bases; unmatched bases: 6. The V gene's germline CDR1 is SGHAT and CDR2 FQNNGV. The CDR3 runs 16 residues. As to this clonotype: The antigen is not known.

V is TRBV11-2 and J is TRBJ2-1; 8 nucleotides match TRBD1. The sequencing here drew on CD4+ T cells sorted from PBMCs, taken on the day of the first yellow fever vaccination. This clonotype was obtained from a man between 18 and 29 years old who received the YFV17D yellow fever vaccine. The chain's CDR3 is CASSLLDRDPYNEQFF. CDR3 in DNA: TGTGCCAGCAGCTTGTTGGACAGGGACCCCTACAATGAGCAGTTCTTC.